This TCR beta chain comes out of a study of response to subunit inactivated influenza vaccine. The table lists this clonotype with a few counts. Its matching antigen is unknown. The CDR3 is made up of 15 amino acids. Per the germline V gene, CDR1 is SGDLS and CDR2 is YYNGEE. V was pared by 0 bases and J by 1 base, with 11 bases between. MiXCR, run by TCRdb on the RT-PCR reads, gives a single entry per CDR3 protein. The sample has some 300,000 distinct CDR3 sequences, around 20% seen once. Study-wide points: Few additional T cells are recruited per seasonal influenza vaccination, authors suggested.

The sequence derives from a man between 50 and 70 years old who received an inactivated influenza vaccine. The sequences come from PBMCs from blood, collected around 22 months after vaccination. The genes are TRBV9 and TRBJ2-7, with D uncertain. The CDR3 region has the DNA TGTGCCAGCAGCGTAGGAGGTGGCGGATCCTACGAGCAGTACTTC. This gives the protein CASSVGGGGSYEQYF.